These 24 T cell receptor beta chains originate from one sample sequenced in a study of blood T cell repertoires in COVID-19. The protocol was immunoSEQ multiplex PCR, while the TCRdb copy is restricted to in-frame clones and leaves out a portion. The sample records about 200,000 clones, roughly 88% being singletons. The sequencing input was peripheral blood. The receptors here all came from a human donor in a cohort sampled during active COVID-19.

This clone came up a few times. DNA of the CDR3: TGTGCCAGCAGTGGGGGGTCGGGACAGGGTCGAGAGACCCAGTACTTC. Its protein is CASSGGSGQGRETQYF. The chain recombines TRBV2 with TRBJ2-5; 9 bases are shared with TRBD1. CDR1 and CDR2 from the germline V gene are SNHLY and FYNNEI. V shed 4 bases and J 4 bases; nucleotides not matched to a gene: 10. The CDR3 consists of 16 residues.

The chain carries TRBV5-4 and TRBJ2-5; 9 positions agree with TRBD1. Germline V gives CDR1 SGHNT, CDR2 YYREEE (reference sequence). This CDR3 is 14 amino acids long. The V and J ends lost 5 bases and 2 bases, in that order; junction bases with no gene match: 4. The CDR3 is CASSFGQGQETQYF. The DNA of the CDR3 is TGTGCCAGCAGTTTCGGACAGGGGCAAGAGACCCAGTACTTC.

The chain employs TRBV2 and TRBJ2-3; 10 bases line up with TRBD2. The germline gives CDR1 SNHLY, CDR2 FYNNEI. This CDR3 spans 15 amino acids. V shed 4 bases and J 3 bases; nucleotides not matched to a gene: 4. CDR3 bases: TGTGCCAGCAGTGCGGCTAGCGGGAGAACAGATACGCAGTATTTT. Translated, it gives CASSAASGRTDTQYF.

For the CDR3, the DNA is TGTGCCAGCAGCTCTGAGGGGAGGATCACTGAAGCTTTCTTT. This encodes CASSSEGRITEAFF. V gene TRBV7-9 combines with J gene TRBJ1-1; the D gene is possibly TRBD1 (5 bases). The CDR3 loop spans 14 amino acids. Germline values: CDR1 SEHNR, CDR2 FQNEAQ (reference sequence). Trimming pared 4 bases from V and 4 bases from J, leaving 13 bases between. The variable domain in full, completed from reference TRBV7-9 and TRBJ1-1, reads DTGVSQNPRHKITKRGQNVTFRCDPISEHNRLYWYRQTLGQGPEFLTYFQNEAQLEKSRLLSDRFSAERPKGSFSTLEIQRTEQGDSAMYLCASSSEGRITEAFFGQGTRLTVV.

The genes are TRBV4-2 and TRBJ2-1, with D perhaps TRBD2 (6 bases). Germline V lookup: CDR1 LGHNA, CDR2 YNFKEQ. The CDR3 sequence is 15 residues long. Deletions cut 4 bases from V and 2 bases from J, with 12 bases between. In nucleotides, the CDR3 is TGTGCCAGCAGCCCCGACCGGACTACCTACAATGAGCAGTTCTTC. Its translation: CASSPDRTTYNEQFF.

The gene calls are TRBV28 and TRBJ1-1; 9 bases line up with TRBD1. CDR1 is MDHEN, CDR2 SYDVKM, per germline. The CDR3 loop spans 14 amino acids. The J segment lost 5 bases and the V segment lost 5 bases, leaving 6 bases of the junction unmatched. The CDR3 spells CASSVTGQGTEAFF. In nucleotides, the CDR3 is TGTGCCAGCAGTGTCACTGGACAGGGGACTGAAGCTTTCTTT.

The rearrangement links TRBV9 to TRBJ2-2, with 15 nucleotides matching TRBD2. Looked up from germline, CDR1 is SGDLS and CDR2 is YYNGEE. CDR3 length: 18 residues. V lost 4 bases, J lost 5 bases, and 9 bases stayed unmatched. CDR3 sequence: CASSLSGTSGRRTGELFF. The CDR3 DNA reads TGTGCCAGCAGCCTATCCGGGACTAGCGGGAGGCGGACCGGGGAGCTGTTTTTT. Based on the CDR3 plus reference TRBV9 and TRBJ2-2, the full variable domain is DSGVTQTPKHLITATGQRVTLRCSPRSGDLSVYWYQQSLDQGLQFLIQYYNGEERAKGNILERFSAQQFPDLHSELNLSSLELGDSALYFCASSLSGTSGRRTGELFFGEGSRLTVL.

This clone was recorded once. The V gene is TRBV28, the J gene TRBJ2-1; TRBD2 matches at 13 bases. The CDR3 spans 14 residues. Germline V gene lookup returns CDR1 MDHEN and CDR2 SYDVKM. The V gene end was trimmed by 5 bases and the J gene end by 10 bases; junction bases not matched to a gene: 5. The CDR3 DNA follows: TGTGCCAGCAGTCCTGGGACTAGCGGGACAGAGCAGTTCTTC. It yields the protein CASSPGTSGTEQFF.

This clone was seen only a few times. The rearrangement joins TRBV6-6 to TRBJ1-1; D unclear. With 1 base removed from V and 5 bases from J, the gap between germline ends came to 8 bases. Germline V CDR1 and CDR2: MNHNY, SVGAGI (reference sequence). The CDR3 is 13 residues long. CDR3 sequence reads: CASSYYPRTEAFF. The CDR3 DNA follows: TGTGCCAGCAGTTACTACCCCCGGACTGAAGCTTTCTTT.

This clone has just a few counts. In nucleotides, the CDR3 is TGTGCCAGCCTCGACAAGAAACCCACAGATACGCAGTATTTT. It is translated as CASLDKKPTDTQYF. The chain couples TRBV2 to TRBJ2-3; D is uncertain. Germline V gives CDR1 SNHLY, CDR2 FYNNEI. Trimming removed 8 bases at V and 2 bases at J, with 14 bases between. The length of the CDR3 is 14 residues.

CDR3 sequence: CASSRDLAKNIQYF. The DNA of the CDR3 is TGCGCCAGCAGTAGGGACTTAGCCAAAAACATTCAGTACTTC. This chain joins TRBV10-2 and TRBJ2-4; maybe TRBD2 (6 bases). Germline V gene lookup returns CDR1 WSHSY and CDR2 SAAADI. The length of the CDR3 is 14 residues. V lost 5 bases and J lost 0, with 8 bases in between.

The chain joins TRBV7-6 to TRBJ1-5, with a possible D match to TRBD1 (5 bases). The CDR3 covers 14 residues. The germline CDR1 and CDR2 sequences are SGHVS and FNYEAQ. V gave up 3 bases and J gave up 5 bases, with 11 bases separating them. The CDR3 nucleotides are TGTGCCAGCAGCTTCGGAACAGGAGATCAGCCCCAGCATTTT. This encodes CASSFGTGDQPQHF.

There are a few counts of this clone. The chain is built from TRBV7-9 and TRBJ2-7; 7 nucleotides agree with TRBD1. Per germline, CDR1 SEHNR and CDR2 FQNEAQ (reference sequence). This CDR3 has 13 amino acids. V was pared by 1 base and J by 5 bases, with 2 bases of the junction left unmatched. The DNA of the CDR3 is TGTGCCAGCAGCTTAGAGGGGGCGGACGAGCAGTACTTC. Encoded protein: CASSLEGADEQYF. Based on the CDR3 plus reference TRBV7-9 and TRBJ2-7, the full variable domain is DTGVSQNPRHKITKRGQNVTFRCDPISEHNRLYWYRQTLGQGPEFLTYFQNEAQLEKSRLLSDRFSAERPKGSFSTLEIQRTEQGDSAMYLCASSLEGADEQYFGPGTRLTVT.

V and J are TRBV12-3 or TRBV12-4 and TRBJ2-7; 7 bases line up with TRBD2. The ends lost 2 bases at V and 9 bases at J; junction bases unmatched: 7. CDR3 length: 13 residues. The CDR3 sequence: CASSLSSGLRQYF. Here the CDR3 DNA reads TGTGCCAGCAGTTTATCCTCGGGACTAAGGCAGTACTTC.

The table lists this clone with many counts. The CDR3 DNA reads TGTGCCAGCAGTGTATCAACAGCTCGTAGCAATCAGCCCCAGCATTTT. Encoded protein: CASSVSTARSNQPQHF. The chain joins TRBV2 to TRBJ1-5; D uncertain. There are 16 residues in the CDR3. Trimming left V 4 bases short and J 0 bases short, with 13 bases between. The germline V gene has CDR1 SNHLY and CDR2 FYNNEI.

The V call is TRBV28, the J call TRBJ2-2; D may be TRBD2 (5 bases). V was pared by 5 bases and J by 9 bases, with 13 bases between. The CDR3 length is 13 residues. Germline V lookup: CDR1 MDHEN, CDR2 SYDVKM. CDR3 DNA sequence: TGTGCCAGCAGTCTCTGGGGAGTCAGGGAGCTGTTTTTT. Encoded protein: CASSLWGVRELFF.

For the CDR3, the DNA is TGTGCCTGGGAGGGGACAGGGGGCTCCTACAATGAGCAGTTCTTC. The encoded protein is CAWEGTGGSYNEQFF. The chain combines TRBV30 with TRBJ2-1, with 11 bases aligning to TRBD1. The CDR3 sequence is 15 residues long. Germline V gene sequence: CDR1 GTSNPN, CDR2 SVGIG (reference sequence). Trimming at V came to 5 bases and at J to 0 bases, leaving 3 bases not matched to a gene.

There are a few counts of this clone. The rearrangement links TRBV12-5 to TRBJ2-5; possibly TRBD1 for D (6 bases). The CDR3 is made up of 14 amino acids. Trimming took 7 bases from V and 1 from J, leaving 13 bases between them. Germline loops: CDR1 LGHNT, CDR2 FRNRAP. CDR3 in amino acids: CASARRRGQETQYF. Here the CDR3 DNA reads TGTGCTAGTGCCCGGCGCAGGGGCCAAGAGACCCAGTACTTC.

The chain uses TRBV20-1 and TRBJ1-2; TRBD1 agrees at 7 bases. This CDR3 contains 14 residues. V lost 3 bases to trimming and J lost 0 bases; unmatched junction nucleotides: 4. Germline CDR1 reads DFQATT; CDR2 reads SNEGSKA (reference sequence). CDR3 region: CSASWTGANYGYTF. CDR3 in DNA: TGCAGTGCTAGTTGGACAGGAGCTAACTATGGCTACACCTTC.

This sequence joins TRBV18 and TRBJ2-5, with 12 bases matching TRBD2. Germline V gene sequence: CDR1 KGHSH, CDR2 LQKENI. The CDR3 loop spans 19 amino acids. Trimming took 1 base from V and 1 from J; bases not matched to a gene: 10. This CDR3 is CASSPLGRTSGKAQETQYF. DNA for the CDR3: TGTGCCAGCTCACCACTCGGTAGGACTAGCGGGAAGGCCCAAGAGACCCAGTACTTC.

This chain joins TRBV6-5 and TRBJ1-4; D gene ambiguous. The CDR3 runs 14 residues. V was cut by 0 bases and J by 8 bases, with 10 bases left in between. Germline CDR1 is MNHEY and CDR2 is SVGAGI. CDR3 region: CASSYSGVREKLFF. The CDR3, as DNA: TGTGCCAGCAGTTACTCAGGAGTAAGGGAAAAACTGTTTTTT.

This chain links TRBV5-4 with TRBJ1-1, with D possibly being TRBD1 (5 bases). Trimming stripped 4 bases from V and 4 bases from J, with 17 bases between. The germline V gene has CDR1 SGHNT and CDR2 YYREEE (reference sequence). This CDR3 is 15 amino acids long. The CDR3 protein is CASSAGTVRGTEAFF. The CDR3 DNA is TGTGCCAGCAGCGCGGGGACGGTGAGGGGCACTGAAGCTTTCTTT. Supplemented by reference TRBV5-4 and TRBJ1-1, the full variable domain reads ETGVTQSPTHLIKTRGQQVTLRCSSQSGHNTVSWYQQALGQGPQFIFQYYREEENGRGNFPPRFSGLQFPNYSSELNVNALELDDSALYLCASSAGTVRGTEAFFGQGTRLTVV.

This sequence joins TRBV25-1 and TRBJ2-1, with TRBD2 identical over 10 bases. The length of the CDR3 is 15 residues. Germline V gene lookup returns CDR1 MGHDK and CDR2 SYGVNS. V lost 4 bases, J lost 6 bases, and 6 bases stayed unmatched. Here the CDR3 DNA reads TGTGCCAGCAGTGGAAGCGGGAGGGCCCCCAATGAGCAGTTCTTC. It is translated as CASSGSGRAPNEQFF.

V usage is TRBV11-2 and J usage is TRBJ2-7; D is ambiguous. V dropped 1 base and J dropped 5 bases, with 6 bases sitting between them. This CDR3 has 12 amino acids. The V gene's germline CDR1 is SGHAT and CDR2 FQNNGV. CDR3 protein: CASSLVQNEQYF. The DNA of the CDR3 is TGTGCCAGCAGCTTAGTCCAGAACGAGCAGTACTTC.